These 2 T cell receptor beta chains originate from one sample sequenced in a study of blood T cell repertoires in COVID-19. Repertoires were generated with immunoSEQ multiplex PCR, while TCRdb's copy carries only in-frame clones and drops some. The sample holds roughly 37,000 clones, over 60% seen once. The sequencing sample was made of peripheral blood. These receptors were collected from a man aged 55 to 69 with active COVID-19.

This clone was picked up a small number of times. The V gene is TRBV18, the J gene TRBJ1-1; TRBD1 agrees at 8 bases. Germline CDR1 KGHSH, CDR2 LQKENI. The CDR3 consists of 12 residues. J was trimmed by 7 bases and V by 4 bases; bases with no gene match: 2. CDR3 in DNA: TGTGCCAGCTCACTTGGACAGGGTGAAGCTTTCTTT. It yields the protein CASSLGQGEAFF.

The chain combines TRBV10-3 with TRBJ2-1; no firm D call. The V end lost 5 bases, the J end lost 0 bases, and 8 bases lay between the germline ends. The germline V gene encodes CDR1 ENHRY and CDR2 SYGVKD. The CDR3 sequence is 14 residues long. CDR3 amino acids: CAISSLSSYNEQFF. The CDR3 DNA is TGTGCCATCAGTTCCCTGAGCTCCTACAATGAGCAGTTCTTC.